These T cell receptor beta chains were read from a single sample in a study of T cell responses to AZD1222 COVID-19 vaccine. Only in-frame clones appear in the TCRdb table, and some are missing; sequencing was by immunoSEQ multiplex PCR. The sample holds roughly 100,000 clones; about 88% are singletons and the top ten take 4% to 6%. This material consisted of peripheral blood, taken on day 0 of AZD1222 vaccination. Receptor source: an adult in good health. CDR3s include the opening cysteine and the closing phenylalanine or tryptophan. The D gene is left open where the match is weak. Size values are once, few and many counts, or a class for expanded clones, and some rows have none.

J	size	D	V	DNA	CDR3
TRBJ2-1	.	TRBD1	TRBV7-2	TGTGCCAGCAGCTTATTCATACAGGGGTCTGGGGATGAGCAGTTCTTC	CASSLFIQGSGDEQFF
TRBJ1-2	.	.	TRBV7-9	TGTGCCAGCAGAAGGGGAACCGGGGATGGCTACACCTTC	CASRRGTGDGYTF
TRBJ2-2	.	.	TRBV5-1	TGCGCCAGCAGCAGCGGGACAGCCGACTCCGGGGAGCTGTTTTTT	CASSSGTADSGELFF
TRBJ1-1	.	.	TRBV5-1	TGCGCCAGCAGCTTTGGCAGAGGCACTGAAGCTTTCTTT	CASSFGRGTEAFF
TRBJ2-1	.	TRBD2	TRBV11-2	TGTGCCAGCAGCTCCTCCGGGACTAGAGTGCATGAGCAGTTCTTC	CASSSSGTRVHEQFF
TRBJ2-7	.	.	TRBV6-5	TGTGCCAGCAGTTACGACAGCTACGAGCAGTACTTC	CASSYDSYEQYF
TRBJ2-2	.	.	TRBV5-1	TGCGCCAGCAGCTTGGCCTGGGGGCGCACCCCCGGGGAGCTGTTTTTT	CASSLAWGRTPGELFF
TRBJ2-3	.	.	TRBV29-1	TGCAGCGTTGAAAAGTCTTCCCGGCAGTATTTT	CSVEKSSRQYF
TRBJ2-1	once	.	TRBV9	TGTGCCAGCAGCGTTAGCGTTATCTCCTACAATGAGCAGTTCTTC	CASSVSVISYNEQFF
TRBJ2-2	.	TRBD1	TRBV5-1	TGCGCCAGCAGCCGTATTTACAGGGGGGACACCGGGGAGCTGTTTTTT	CASSRIYRGDTGELFF
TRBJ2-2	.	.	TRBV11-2	TGTGCCAGCAGCCCATATGGCGTAACGGGGGCGAGACTCACCGGGGAGCTGTTTTTT	CASSPYGVTGARLTGELFF
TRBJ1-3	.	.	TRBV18	TGTGCCAGCTCACTGACGGGACATTCGAGCTCTGGAAACACCATATATTTT	CASSLTGHSSSGNTIYF
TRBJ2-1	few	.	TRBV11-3	TGTGCCAGCAGCCCTGGGACACTCGATGAGCAGTTCTTC	CASSPGTLDEQFF
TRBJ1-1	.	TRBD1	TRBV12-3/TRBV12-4	TGTGCCAGCAGCCGGACAGGGGGACAGGAAGCTTTCTTT	CASSRTGGQEAFF
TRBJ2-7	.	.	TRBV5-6	TGTGCCAGCAGCTTGTACGGGGTGTCCCCCTACGAGCAGTACTTC	CASSLYGVSPYEQYF
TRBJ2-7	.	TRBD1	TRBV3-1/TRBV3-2	TGTGCCAGCAGCCAAGATTTCGGGACAGGAGCCTACGAGCAGTACTTC	CASSQDFGTGAYEQYF
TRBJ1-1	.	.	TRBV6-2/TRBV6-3	TGTGCCAGCAGTTACGGCGGTGTGAACACTGAAGCTTTCTTT	CASSYGGVNTEAFF
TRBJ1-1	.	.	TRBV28	TGTGCCAGCAGTCCCCCCTCACCACCGAACACTGAAGCTTTCTTT	CASSPPSPPNTEAFF
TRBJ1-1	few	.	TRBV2	TGTGCCAGCAGAGCGGACCTCTCTGAAGCTTTCTTT	CASRADLSEAFF
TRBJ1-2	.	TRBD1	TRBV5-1	TGCGCCAGCAGCCCCGGACAGGGAGGGTATGGCTACACCTTC	CASSPGQGGYGYTF
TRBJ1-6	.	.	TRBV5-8	TGTGCCAGCAGCCGGGACCTTAATTCACCCCTCCACTTT	CASSRDLNSPLHF
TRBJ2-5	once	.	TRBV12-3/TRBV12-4	TGTGCCAGCAGTCGGTGGGATGATGGGACCCAGTACTTC	CASSRWDDGTQYF
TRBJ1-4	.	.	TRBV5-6	TGTGCCAGCAGCTTTGGGGGACATAATGAAAAACTGTTTTTT	CASSFGGHNEKLFF
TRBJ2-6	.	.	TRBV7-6	TGTGCCAGCAGCCCGGGACGCCTTTCTGGGGCCAACGTCCTGACTTTC	CASSPGRLSGANVLTF
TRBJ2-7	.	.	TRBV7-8	TGTGCCAGCAGTGGAGGGGGCGCTTCCTACGAGCAGTACTTC	CASSGGGASYEQYF
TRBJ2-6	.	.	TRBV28	TGTGCCAGCAGTTTAGACCCTGGGGCCAACGTCCTGACTTTC	CASSLDPGANVLTF
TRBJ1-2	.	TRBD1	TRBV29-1	TGCAGCGTTGAAGATCGAGAATCAGGGGGGGACTATGGCTACACCTTC	CSVEDRESGGDYGYTF
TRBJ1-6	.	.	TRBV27	TGTGCCAGCAGTTGGTCCTATAATTCACCCCTCCACTTT	CASSWSYNSPLHF
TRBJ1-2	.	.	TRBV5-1	TGCGCCAGCAGCTCCACGGAGAGTTTTTATTATGGCTACACCTTC	CASSSTESFYYGYTF
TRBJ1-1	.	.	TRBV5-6	TGTGCCAGCAGCTTGCGAAGGGTCACTGAAGCTTTCTTT	CASSLRRVTEAFF
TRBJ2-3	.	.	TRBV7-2	TGTGCCAGCAGCACCTTTACGGGGCGATTAGATACGCAGTATTTT	CASSTFTGRLDTQYF
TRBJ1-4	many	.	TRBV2	TGTGCCAGCAGTGAAGATAGGGCAGGGAGGGAAAAACTGTTTTTT	CASSEDRAGREKLFF
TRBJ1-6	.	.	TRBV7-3	TGTGCCAGCAGCTTTGACTATAATTCACCCCTCCACTTT	CASSFDYNSPLHF
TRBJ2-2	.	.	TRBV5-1	TGCGCCAGCAGCTTGGCCGGGGCAGCCGGGGAGCTGTTTTTT	CASSLAGAAGELFF
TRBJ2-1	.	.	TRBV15	TGTGCCACCAGCAGAGCACTAGTGGCCTACAATGAGCAGTTCTTC	CATSRALVAYNEQFF
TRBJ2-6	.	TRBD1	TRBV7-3	TGTGCCAGCAGCTCGGGACAGGGAACCTGGGCCAACGTCCTGACTTTC	CASSSGQGTWANVLTF
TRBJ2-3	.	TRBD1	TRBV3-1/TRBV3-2	TGTGCCAGCAGCCCCCCGGGACAGCAGTCGAATACGCAGTATTTT	CASSPPGQQSNTQYF
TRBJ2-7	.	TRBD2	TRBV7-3	TGTGCCAGCAGCCTGGGGGCGGGACTAGCGGACCAGGACGAGCAGTACTTC	CASSLGAGLADQDEQYF
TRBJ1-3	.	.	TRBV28	TGTGCCAGCAGCCCACCGGGTGACTCTGGAAACACCATATATTTT	CASSPPGDSGNTIYF
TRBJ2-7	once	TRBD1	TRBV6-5	TGTGCCAGCGGCACGACAGGGGGCAAGGACGAGCAGTACTTC	CASGTTGGKDEQYF
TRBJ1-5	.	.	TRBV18	TGTGCCAGCTCACCCTACGGGACCAATCAGCCCCAGCATTTT	CASSPYGTNQPQHF